Shown below are 30 T cell receptor beta chains from a single sample sequenced in a study of response to subunit inactivated influenza vaccine. A single record per CDR3 protein comes from TCRdb applying MiXCR to the RT-PCR reads. The repertoire holds roughly 780,000 distinct CDR3 sequences, with under 20% as singletons. Sequences were derived from PBMCs from blood, sampled less than 6 days after vaccination. The receptors were gathered from a man aged 45-65 years who received an inactivated influenza vaccine.

The rearrangement links TRBV4-3 to TRBJ2-7; a weak D match, TRBD1 (6 bases). Trimming stripped 4 bases from V and 5 bases from J, with 18 bases between. The CDR3 covers 15 residues. Germline V gene data show CDR1 as LGHNA and CDR2 as YSLEER. CDR3 bases: TGCGCCAGCAGCCCATCCGGGACATCTTTTGACGAGCAGTACTTC. As protein: CASSPSGTSFDEQYF.

This clonotype was detected a few times. The V and J genes are TRBV20-1 and TRBJ1-2; a possible D gene is TRBD1 (5 bases). The V gene lost 1 base and the J gene lost 4 bases, with 13 bases spanning the gap. This CDR3 comprises 14 residues. Germline CDR1 is DFQATT and CDR2 is SNEGSKA (reference sequence). The CDR3 spells CSARARGAGYGYTF. The CDR3 coding sequence is TGCAGTGCTAGAGCAAGGGGCGCGGGCTATGGCTACACCTTC.

This clonotype was recorded a few times. The CDR3 spells CAISTSGSYNEQFF. CDR3 bases: TGTGCCATCAGTACTAGCGGCTCCTACAATGAGCAGTTCTTC. The gene calls are TRBV10-3 and TRBJ2-1, with 8 positions matching TRBD2. V shed 5 bases, J shed 0 bases, and the junction held 0 bases outside the gene matches. The germline V gene has CDR1 ENHRY and CDR2 SYGVKD. This CDR3 is 14 amino acids long.

This rearrangement joins TRBV6-1 to TRBJ2-4; 7 bases are a match to TRBD1. Looked up from germline, CDR1 is MNHNS and CDR2 is SASEGT. With V trimmed by 6 bases and J by 8 bases, 10 bases remained unmatched. CDR3 size: 14 residues. For the CDR3, the DNA is TGTGCCAGCAGCTTGGACCCAGGGGGAGACATTCAGTACTTC. It is translated as CASSLDPGGDIQYF.

The chain recombines TRBV14 with TRBJ2-4; D may correspond to TRBD1 or TRBD2 (5 bases each). Germline-derived CDR1 and CDR2 are SGHDN and FVKESK. The CDR3 loop spans 13 amino acids. The germline V and J ends were trimmed by 5 bases and 4 bases, with 9 bases remaining between them. The CDR3 is CASSEGLKNIQYF. The CDR3 nucleotides read TGTGCCAGCAGCGAGGGGTTGAAAAACATTCAGTACTTC. The full variable domain, with the rest looked up from reference TRBV14 and TRBJ2-4, is EAGVTQFPSHSVIEKGQTVTLRCDPISGHDNLYWYRRVMGKEIKFLLHFVKESKQDESGMPNNRFLAERTGGTYSTLKVQPAELEDSGVYFCASSEGLKNIQYFGAGTRLSVL.

This sequence joins TRBV5-5 and TRBJ2-1; a possible D gene is TRBD1 (5 bases). The V gene's germline CDR1 is SGHKS and CDR2 YYEKEE (reference sequence). Trimming stripped 0 bases from V and 9 bases from J, with 10 bases between. The length of the CDR3 is 13 residues. The CDR3 DNA is TGTGCCAGCAGCTTGGACGGAAGGGGTGAGCAGTTCTTC. This encodes CASSLDGRGEQFF.

This clonotype was observed once. The chain uses TRBV27 and TRBJ2-7, with D possibly TRBD2 on 6 matching bases. Germline values: CDR1 MNHEY, CDR2 SMNVEV (reference sequence). The ends were cut back, 2 bases at V and 3 bases at J, with 11 bases in the middle. The CDR3 extends over 14 amino acids. Here the CDR3 DNA reads TGTGCCAGCAGTTTAGGCCTAGCGAACTACGAGCAGTACTTC. Its protein product is CASSLGLANYEQYF.

The chain carries TRBV10-3 and TRBJ2-1; no clear D gene. The CDR3 is 10 residues long. V lost 3 bases, J lost 9 bases, and 3 bases lay in between. Germline V gene lookup returns CDR1 ENHRY and CDR2 SYGVKD. CDR3: CAISDGEQFF. CDR3 DNA sequence: TGTGCCATCAGTGACGGTGAGCAGTTCTTC.

The gene calls are TRBV20-1 and TRBJ2-7, with 9 bases identical to TRBD2. Germline values: CDR1 DFQATT, CDR2 SNEGSKA (reference sequence). CDR3 length equals 15 residues. Trimming cost V 0 bases and J 4 bases; bases outside gene matches: 7. In DNA, the CDR3 is TGCAGTGCTAGAGATCTAGATAGCGGGAGTTACGAGCAGTACTTC. Translated: CSARDLDSGSYEQYF.

This clonotype showed up just a few times. A junction boundary mismatches the germline segment, possibly from a read error. J is TRBJ1-2 and V is TRBV7-2, with TRBD1 identical over 7 bases. The CDR3 runs to 12 residues. The germline CDR1 and CDR2 sequences are SGHTA and FQGNSA. The CDR3 bases are TGTGCCAGCACCCAGAGACAGGGTACACCCTCCTTC. Translated, it gives CASTQRQGTPSF.

In this sample, this clonotype turned up once. This sequence joins TRBV5-1 and TRBJ2-5; 11 bases match TRBD2. The CDR3 is made up of 17 amino acids. V lost 0 bases, J lost 4 bases, and 8 bases stayed unmatched. The V gene's germline CDR1 is SGHRS and CDR2 YFSETQ. The CDR3 DNA follows: TGCGCCAGCAGCTTGGATGGTAGCGGGGGGGCGGGAGAGACCCAGTACTTC. Its protein product is CASSLDGSGGAGETQYF.

In the case of this clonotype: Possible read error: a much larger clone is one base away. The gene calls are TRBV6-5 and TRBJ2-3; TRBD2 is a possible D gene (7 bases). This CDR3 comprises 15 residues. The germline CDR1 and CDR2 sequences are MNHEY and SVGAGI. The V end was cut by 2 bases, the J end by 3 bases, with 12 bases between. CDR3 protein: CASSYMGGATDTQYF. CDR3 nucleotide sequence: TGTGCCAGCAGTTACATGGGGGGGGCGACAGATACGCAGTATTTT.

At least ten counts were recorded for this clonotype. The V gene is TRBV12-3 or TRBV12-4, the J gene TRBJ2-3; 8 bases map to TRBD1. The CDR3 covers 16 residues. The V gene end was trimmed by 7 bases and the J gene end by 5 bases; junction bases not matched to a gene: 14. CDR3 DNA: TGTGCCAGCAAAGGACAGGGAGTATTATTTGTAGATACGCAGTATTTT. It encodes CASKGQGVLFVDTQYF.

This CDR3 is CASRRLAGSAGELFF. CDR3 DNA: TGTGCCAGCAGACGACTAGCAGGGTCCGCCGGGGAGCTGTTTTTT. The genes are TRBV6-1 and TRBJ2-2, with 7 bases lining up with TRBD2. The CDR3 has 15 residues. Germline assignment: CDR1 MNHNS and CDR2 SASEGT. J lost 6 bases, V lost 6 bases, and 10 bases had no gene match.

V and J are TRBV5-1 and TRBJ2-7, with a possible D match to TRBD2 (5 bases). The germline CDR1 and CDR2 sequences are SGHRS and YFSETQ. The CDR3 runs 12 residues. The V end lost 5 bases, the J end lost 9 bases, and 15 bases lay between the germline ends. This CDR3 is CASREVGAVQYF. In DNA, the CDR3 is TGCGCCAGCAGGGAGGTGGGAGCTGTGCAGTACTTC.

This clonotype has a count of ten or more. The V gene is TRBV28, the J gene TRBJ2-1; 7 bases are shared with TRBD1. Germline lookup yields CDR1 MDHEN and CDR2 SYDVKM. CDR3 size: 15 residues. V shed 2 bases, J shed 3 bases, and the junction held 4 bases outside the gene matches. The CDR3 region has the DNA TGTGCCAGCAGTTTAGAAGGGGGCCTCTACAATGAGCAGTTCTTC. This codes for CASSLEGGLYNEQFF.

The chain has TRBV10-3 and TRBJ2-1, with a possible D match to TRBD1 (6 bases). Trimming removed 4 bases at V and 10 bases at J, with 20 bases between. The CDR3 is 15 residues long. Germline CDR1 ENHRY, CDR2 SYGVKD. CDR3 bases: TGTGCCATCAGTGTAGGGAACAGGGCCCAAGCAGAGCAGTTCTTC. Translating it yields CAISVGNRAQAEQFF.

The rearrangement joins TRBV7-9 to TRBJ2-5; D may be TRBD1 (5 bases). This CDR3 has 15 residues. Germline CDR1 reads SEHNR; CDR2 reads FQNEAQ (reference sequence). V gave up 2 bases and J gave up 5 bases, with 15 bases separating them. The CDR3, as DNA: TGTGCCAGCAGCTTAACTCGGGCAGGGAAGGAGACCCAGTACTTC. Residues: CASSLTRAGKETQYF.

There are a few counts of this clonotype. The chain links TRBV7-3 to TRBJ2-3; 12 bases agree with TRBD2. V dropped 5 bases and J dropped 2; count of bases not matched to a gene: 8. Germline CDR1 reads SGHTA; CDR2 reads FQGTGA. The CDR3 is 17 residues long. The CDR3 nucleotides read TGTGCCAGCAGCCGGAGACTAGCGGGAGACCTCACAGATACGCAGTATTTT. Translated: CASSRRLAGDLTDTQYF. Full variable domain (missing parts from reference TRBV7-3 and TRBJ2-3): GAGVSQTPSNKVTEKGKYVELRCDPISGHTALYWYRQSLGQGPEFLIYFQGTGAADDSGLPNDRFFAVRPEGSVSTLKIQRTERGDSAVYLCASSRRLAGDLTDTQYFGPGTRLTVL.

In this sample, this clonotype turned up a few times. V is TRBV4-3 and J is TRBJ1-5; D is ambiguous. The V end was cut by 0 bases, the J end by 7 bases, with 10 bases between. The CDR3 consists of 14 residues. Germline V CDR1 and CDR2: LGHNA, YSLEER. The CDR3 loop is CASSQDLRKQPQHF. As DNA, the CDR3 is TGCGCCAGCAGCCAAGATCTAAGGAAACAGCCCCAGCATTTT.

The rearrangement joins TRBV28 to TRBJ2-7; 8 nucleotides line up with TRBD1. V was pared by 5 bases and J by 1 base, with 7 bases of the junction left unmatched. The CDR3 has 15 amino acids. Germline CDR1 and CDR2: MDHEN and SYDVKM. The CDR3 DNA is TGTGCCAGCAGTGATCCGGGACAGGTGTCCTACGAGCAGTACTTC. Its protein product is CASSDPGQVSYEQYF. The whole variable domain, filled in from reference TRBV28 and TRBJ2-7, reads DVKVTQSSRYLVKRTGEKVFLECVQDMDHENMFWYRQDPGLGLRLIYFSYDVKMKEKGDIPEGYSVSREKKERFSLILESASTNQTSMYLCASSDPGQVSYEQYFGPGTRLTVT.

A single count supports this clonotype. This rearrangement joins TRBV6-1 to TRBJ2-7, with TRBD2 as a possible D gene (6 bases). Trimming removed 2 bases from V and 3 bases from J, with 11 bases in between. In germline, CDR1 is MNHNS, CDR2 SASEGT. The length of the CDR3 is 14 residues. The CDR3 is CASSEWGGVYEQYF. The CDR3, as DNA: TGTGCCAGCAGTGAATGGGGCGGGGTCTACGAGCAGTACTTC.

Comments on this clonotype: Mismatch with germline at one junction end may stem from a read error. CDR3: CATSDYSEQFF. The CDR3 coding sequence is TGTGCCACCAGTGATTACAGTGAGCAGTTCTTC. The chain combines TRBV24-1 with TRBJ2-1; no reliable D call. Germline V gene lookup returns CDR1 KGHDR and CDR2 SFDVKD. This CDR3 is built from 11 residues.

The chain uses TRBV7-6 and TRBJ2-5, with 8 bases that match TRBD1. The ends lost 4 bases at V and 4 bases at J; junction bases unmatched: 8. Germline-derived CDR1 and CDR2 are SGHVS and FNYEAQ. The CDR3 covers 15 residues. The CDR3 sequence: CASSSGTGGRETQYF. CDR3 DNA: TGTGCCAGCAGCTCCGGGACAGGCGGCAGAGAGACCCAGTACTTC.

This clonotype occurred a few times. The rearrangement joins TRBV12-3 or TRBV12-4 to TRBJ1-2; D possibly corresponds to TRBD1 (6 bases). Trimming took off 3 bases at V and 5 bases at J, with 19 bases between the two ends. The CDR3 extends over 16 amino acids. The CDR3 here is CASSFIQGRALYGYTF. As DNA, the CDR3 is TGTGCCAGCAGTTTCATACAGGGCAGGGCCTTGTATGGCTACACCTTC.

This clonotype was observed a handful of times. The J gene is TRBJ2-2, the V gene TRBV5-5; D gene unclear. The V end lost 4 bases, the J end lost 6 bases, and 16 bases lay between the germline ends. This CDR3 is built from 15 residues. The germline V gene encodes CDR1 SGHKS and CDR2 YYEKEE (reference sequence). The CDR3 bases are TGTGCCAGCAGCCTAACCCCTAGGCTAGCCGGGGAGCTGTTTTTT. It codes for CASSLTPRLAGELFF.

V gene TRBV5-1 combines with J gene TRBJ2-3; D not resolved. With 1 base removed from V and 6 bases from J, the gap between germline ends came to 12 bases. The germline V gene has CDR1 SGHRS and CDR2 YFSETQ. This CDR3 comprises 14 residues. DNA for the CDR3: TGCGCCAGCAGCTTGTCGGCAGTGGAGGATACGCAGTATTTT. It specifies CASSLSAVEDTQYF.

The chain carries TRBV7-2 and TRBJ2-1, with TRBD2 matching over 8 bases. CDR1 is SGHTA, CDR2 FQGNSA, per germline. V gave up 6 bases and J gave up 9 bases; unmatched junction bases: 10. CDR3 size: 14 residues. CDR3 DNA sequence: TGTGCCAGCAGTCGAGCGGGGGCCGTTGGTGAGCAGTTCTTC. Amino acid sequence: CASSRAGAVGEQFF.

This clonotype showed up just a few times. One end of the junction fails to match germline, which may point to a read error. J is TRBJ2-2 and V is TRBV20-1, with 11 bases that match TRBD2. Germline-derived CDR1 and CDR2 are DFQATT and SNEGSKA (reference sequence). The length of the CDR3 is 17 residues. The CDR3 is CCARDLGTSGYTGELFF. As DNA, the CDR3 is TGCTGTGCTAGAGATCTCGGGACTAGCGGATACACCGGGGAGCTGTTTTTT.

The rearrangement uses TRBV18 and TRBJ1-6; 8 bases match TRBD1. After removal of 3 bases from V and 9 bases from J, the junction contained 4 bases not matched to a gene. Germline V gene sequence: CDR1 KGHSH, CDR2 LQKENI. The CDR3 sequence is 14 residues long. The CDR3 DNA follows: TGTGCCAGCTCACCGGACAGGGCCAGTTCACCCCTCCACTTT. This sequence encodes CASSPDRASSPLHF.